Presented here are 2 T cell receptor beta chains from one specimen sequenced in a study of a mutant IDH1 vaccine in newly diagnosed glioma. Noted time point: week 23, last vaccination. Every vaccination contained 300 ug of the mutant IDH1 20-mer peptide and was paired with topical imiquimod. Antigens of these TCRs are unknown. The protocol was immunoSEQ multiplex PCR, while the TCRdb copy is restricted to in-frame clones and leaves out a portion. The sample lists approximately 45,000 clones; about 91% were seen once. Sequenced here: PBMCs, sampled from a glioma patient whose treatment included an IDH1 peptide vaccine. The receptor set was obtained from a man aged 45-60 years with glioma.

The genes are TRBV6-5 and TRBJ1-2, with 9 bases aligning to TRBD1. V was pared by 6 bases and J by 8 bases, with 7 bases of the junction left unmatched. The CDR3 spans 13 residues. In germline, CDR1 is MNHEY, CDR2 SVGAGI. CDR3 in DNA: TGTGCCAGCAGGAACGGACAGGGGATCGGCTACACCTTC. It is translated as CASRNGQGIGYTF.

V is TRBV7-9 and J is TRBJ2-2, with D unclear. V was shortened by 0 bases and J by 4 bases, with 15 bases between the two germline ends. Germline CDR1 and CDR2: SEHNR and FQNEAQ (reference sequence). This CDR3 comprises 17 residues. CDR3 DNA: TGTGCCAGCAGCTTAGCAGGTCCCGGGTTCGCCACCGGGGAGCTGTTTTTT. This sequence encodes CASSLAGPGFATGELFF.